The 21 T cell receptor beta chains below come from one sample, sequenced in a study of spatial heterogeneity in lung cancer. Time point here: sample taken at primary tumor resection. TCRdb re-called the 5' RACE reads with MiXCR, one entry per CDR3 protein. The sample records 12,000 or so distinct CDR3 sequences, under 6% being singletons. Their antigens are not known. Study observations and caveats: The study found that expanded intratumoral alpha and beta TCR counts tracked tumor mutation counts.

This specimen was lung tumor tissue, taken at surgery. These receptor sequences come from a male donor with early-stage non-small cell lung cancer.

This clonotype has a count of ten or more. This chain joins TRBV4-1 and TRBJ2-3; TRBD1 is a possible D gene (5 bases). Trimming stripped 4 bases from V and 4 bases from J, with 15 bases between. CDR1 and CDR2 from the germline V gene are MGHRA and YSYEKL. The CDR3 covers 15 residues. This chain's CDR3 is CASSPEGQGADTQYF. The DNA of the CDR3 is TGCGCCAGCAGCCCTGAAGGGCAGGGTGCAGATACGCAGTATTTT.

This clonotype was found many times. The rearrangement links TRBV7-8 to TRBJ1-4; D unclear. V was clipped by 0 bases and J by 8 bases, with 7 bases between them. Germline loops: CDR1 SGHVS, CDR2 FQNEAQ. The CDR3 spans 13 residues. CDR3 sequence (DNA): TGTGCCAGCAGCTTAGCCGGAGGCGAAAAACTGTTTTTT. This translates into CASSLAGGEKLFF.

The table lists this clonotype with many counts. J is TRBJ2-3 and V is TRBV20-1; D assignment may be TRBD1 or TRBD2 (5 bases each). Trimming removed 6 bases at V and 4 bases at J, with 20 bases between. This CDR3 region has 15 residues. Germline V gene data show CDR1 as DFQATT and CDR2 as SNEGSKA (reference sequence). CDR3 region: CSAIGTPSRPDTQYF. As DNA, the CDR3 is TGCAGTGCAATCGGGACGCCCTCCCGCCCAGATACGCAGTATTTT.

This clonotype was recorded at least ten times. The V and J genes are TRBV11-2 and TRBJ1-1, with D possibly being TRBD1 (6 bases). Germline V lookup: CDR1 SGHAT, CDR2 FQNNGV. V shed 2 bases and J shed 11 bases, with 6 bases lying between them. The CDR3 loop spans 10 amino acids. The CDR3 DNA reads as TGTGCCAGCAGCTTAAGGGGGGCTTTCTTT. Its protein product is CASSLRGAFF.

This clonotype was detected ten times or more. The genes are TRBV7-2 and TRBJ2-7; TRBD1 matches at 8 bases. The CDR3 consists of 14 residues. Germline V gives CDR1 SGHTA, CDR2 FQGNSA. The trim removed 2 bases at V and 3 bases at J, leaving 3 bases unmatched. CDR3 DNA sequence: TGTGCCAGCAGCTTACGGACAGGGAACTACGAGCAGTACTTC. This gives the protein CASSLRTGNYEQYF.

This clonotype appeared a few times. CDR3 sequence: CASSSRTGEGGELFF. CDR3 bases: TGCGCCAGCAGCTCGCGGACAGGGGAGGGCGGGGAGCTGTTTTTT. The rearrangement uses TRBV4-1 and TRBJ2-2, with TRBD1 matching over 9 bases. In germline, CDR1 is MGHRA, CDR2 YSYEKL. The junction had 8 bases not matched to a gene; V was cut back by 5 bases and J by 7 bases. CDR3 length: 15 residues.

This clonotype was counted at least ten times. The CDR3 coding sequence is TGTGCCAGTACACGACAGGGCGACATTCAGTACTTC. The encoded protein is CASTRQGDIQYF. The chain combines TRBV2 with TRBJ2-4; 7 bases align to TRBD1. Germline CDR1 reads SNHLY; CDR2 reads FYNNEI. The CDR3 totals 12 residues. V lost 9 bases and J lost 8; bases outside the gene matches: 7.

This clonotype was observed many times. The rearrangement uses TRBV29-1 and TRBJ2-7; the D is unclear. Per the germline V gene, CDR1 is SQVTM and CDR2 is ANQGSEA. This CDR3 is built from 12 residues. Trimming removed 6 bases from V and 1 base from J, with 10 bases in between. The CDR3 sequence is CSVVNGSYEQYF. In DNA, the CDR3 is TGCAGCGTCGTTAACGGGTCCTACGAGCAGTACTTC.

This clonotype has ten or more counts. This rearrangement joins TRBV6-2 or TRBV6-3 to TRBJ2-7, with 10 bases aligning to TRBD2. The J segment lost 10 bases and the V segment lost 0 bases, leaving 9 bases of the junction unmatched. Germline V lookup: CDR1 MNHEY, CDR2 SVGEGT. The CDR3 loop spans 15 amino acids. CDR3 protein: CASSYSGLAGDDQYF. CDR3 coding DNA: TGTGCCAGCAGTTACTCGGGCCTAGCGGGGGATGATCAGTACTTC.

Ten or more counts support this clonotype. The chain uses TRBV29-1 and TRBJ2-7; 8 bases align to TRBD1. V lost 6 bases, J lost 0 bases, and 10 bases stayed unmatched. Germline V lookup: CDR1 SQVTM, CDR2 ANQGSEA. CDR3 size: 15 residues. The CDR3 DNA follows: TGCAGCGTCTCAGGGGGCCTCGAAGCCTCCTACGAGCAGTACTTC. This gives the protein CSVSGGLEASYEQYF.

In its sample, this clonotype was seen many times. This sequence joins TRBV29-1 and TRBJ1-1, with 7 bases that match TRBD1. Germline V gene lookup returns CDR1 SQVTM and CDR2 ANQGSEA. This CDR3 contains 14 residues. Losses at the gene ends were 5 bases for V and 3 bases for J; bases not matched to a gene: 9. CDR3 residues: CSVKTGWEDTEAFF. CDR3 nucleotides: TGCAGCGTTAAGACAGGGTGGGAGGACACTGAAGCTTTCTTT.

The table lists this clonotype with many counts. This rearrangement joins TRBV5-5 to TRBJ2-2, with 10 bases lining up with TRBD1. Trimming at V came to 3 bases and at J to 0 bases, leaving 2 bases not matched to a gene. This CDR3 is built from 16 residues. Germline-derived CDR1 and CDR2 are SGHKS and YYEKEE (reference sequence). The CDR3 sequence is CASSWDRGANTGELFF. CDR3 DNA sequence: TGTGCCAGCAGCTGGGACAGGGGAGCGAACACCGGGGAGCTGTTTTTT.

This clonotype was observed many times. This sequence joins TRBV11-2 and TRBJ1-2; no clear D gene. The CDR3 totals 13 residues. The germline V and J ends were trimmed by 2 bases and 4 bases, with 8 bases remaining between them. Germline lookup yields CDR1 SGHAT and CDR2 FQNNGV. The chain's CDR3 is CASSLLGSYGYTF. The CDR3 DNA reads TGTGCCAGCAGCTTACTGGGCAGCTATGGCTACACCTTC.

The chain uses TRBV29-1 and TRBJ2-1, with D tentatively TRBD1 (6 bases). CDR3 length equals 13 residues. Looked up from germline, CDR1 is SQVTM and CDR2 is ANQGSEA. Trimming took 3 bases from V and 5 from J, leaving 11 bases between them. Written as DNA, the CDR3 is TGCAGCGTTGACAGGACAGCCAACAATGAGCAGTTCTTC. It codes for CSVDRTANNEQFF.

This clonotype was found many times. V and J are TRBV7-2 and TRBJ2-3; 9 bases fit TRBD2. Germline trimming cut 3 bases from V and 2 bases from J; bases unmatched to any gene: 3. CDR3 size: 15 residues. Germline V gene data show CDR1 as SGHTA and CDR2 as FQGNSA. CDR3 in DNA: TGTGCCAGCAGCTTTCTAGCGGGGTTCACAGATACGCAGTATTTT. Residues: CASSFLAGFTDTQYF.

This clonotype was detected ten times or more. The chain couples TRBV6-2 or TRBV6-3 to TRBJ1-1; no firm D call. V shed 0 bases and J shed 5 bases, with 7 bases lying between them. This CDR3 has 13 amino acids. Germline CDR1 reads MNHEY; CDR2 reads SVGEGT. The CDR3 coding sequence is TGTGCCAGCAGTTACTCGCAGTGGACTGAAGCTTTCTTT. Translation gives CASSYSQWTEAFF.

The rearrangement joins TRBV30 to TRBJ1-6, with 8 bases matching TRBD1. This CDR3 is 15 amino acids long. V lost 2 bases to trimming and J lost 2 bases; unmatched junction nucleotides: 2. CDR1 is GTSNPN, CDR2 SVGIG, per germline (reference sequence). In DNA, the CDR3 is TGTGCCTGGAGTCTGACAGGGGCCTATAATTCACCCCTCCACTTT. As protein: CAWSLTGAYNSPLHF.

This clonotype has a count of ten or more. The CDR3 sequence: CASTPLGDKETQYF. The CDR3 region has the DNA TGTGCCAGCACCCCCCTTGGGGATAAAGAGACCCAGTACTTC. The chain employs TRBV7-2 and TRBJ2-5; the D is unclear. CDR3 length: 14 amino acids. V was shortened by 7 bases and J by 3 bases, with 15 bases between the two germline ends. Germline V gives CDR1 SGHTA, CDR2 FQGNSA.

This clonotype was picked up many times. The chain couples TRBV5-1 to TRBJ2-5, with D maybe TRBD1 (5 bases). V lost 5 bases, J lost 1 base, and 12 bases lay in between. CDR3 length: 14 amino acids. Germline V gene lookup returns CDR1 SGHRS and CDR2 YFSETQ. CDR3 bases: TGCGCCAGCAGACCCCAGGGCGCCCAAGAGACCCAGTACTTC. It encodes CASRPQGAQETQYF.

This clonotype was detected ten times or more. The chain links TRBV3-1 to TRBJ2-1, with D unclear. Looked up from germline, CDR1 is LGHDT and CDR2 is YNNKEL (reference sequence). V was shortened by 2 bases and J by 8 bases, with 7 bases between the two germline ends. The CDR3 totals 12 residues. The CDR3 region has the DNA TGTGCCAGCAGCCAAAGGGAATATGAGCAGTTCTTC. Residues: CASSQREYEQFF.

This clonotype came up many times. This rearrangement joins TRBV5-6 to TRBJ2-7; the match to TRBD1 covers 7 bases. J was trimmed by 0 bases and V by 6 bases; bases with no gene match: 6. CDR1 and CDR2 (germline): SGHDT, YYEEEE. This CDR3 comprises 14 residues. The CDR3 DNA reads as TGTGCCAGCATTGGTGGGGACAGCTCCTACGAGCAGTACTTC. It specifies CASIGGDSSYEQYF.